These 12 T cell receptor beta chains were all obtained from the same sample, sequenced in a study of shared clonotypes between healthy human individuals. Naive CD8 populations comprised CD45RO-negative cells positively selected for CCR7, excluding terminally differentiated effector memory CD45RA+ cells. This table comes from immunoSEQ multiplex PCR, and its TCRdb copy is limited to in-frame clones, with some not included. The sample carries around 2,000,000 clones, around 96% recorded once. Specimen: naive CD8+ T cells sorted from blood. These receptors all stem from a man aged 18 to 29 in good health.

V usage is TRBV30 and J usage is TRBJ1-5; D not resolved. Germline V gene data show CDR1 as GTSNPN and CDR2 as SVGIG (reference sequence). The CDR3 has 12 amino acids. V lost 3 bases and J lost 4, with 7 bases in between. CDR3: CAWSGQNQPQHF. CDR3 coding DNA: TGTGCCTGGAGCGGCCAGAATCAGCCCCAGCATTTT.

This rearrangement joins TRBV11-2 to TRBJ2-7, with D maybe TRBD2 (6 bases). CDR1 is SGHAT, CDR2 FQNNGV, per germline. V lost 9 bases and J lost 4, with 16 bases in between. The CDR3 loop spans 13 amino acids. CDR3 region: CASCAGGFYEQYF. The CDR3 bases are TGTGCCAGTTGCGCCGGGGGATTTTACGAGCAGTACTTC.

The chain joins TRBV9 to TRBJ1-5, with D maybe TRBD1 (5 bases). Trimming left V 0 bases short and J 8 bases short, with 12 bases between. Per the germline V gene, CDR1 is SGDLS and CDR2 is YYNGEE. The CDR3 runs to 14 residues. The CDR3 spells CASSVGETGEPQHF. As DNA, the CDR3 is TGTGCCAGCAGCGTAGGCGAAACGGGGGAGCCCCAGCATTTT.

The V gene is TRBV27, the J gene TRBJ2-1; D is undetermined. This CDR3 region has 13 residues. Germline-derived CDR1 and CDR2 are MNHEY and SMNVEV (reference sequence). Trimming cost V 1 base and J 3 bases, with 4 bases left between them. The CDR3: CASSLYRYNEQFF. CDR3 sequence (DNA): TGTGCCAGCAGTTTATACCGCTACAATGAGCAGTTCTTC.

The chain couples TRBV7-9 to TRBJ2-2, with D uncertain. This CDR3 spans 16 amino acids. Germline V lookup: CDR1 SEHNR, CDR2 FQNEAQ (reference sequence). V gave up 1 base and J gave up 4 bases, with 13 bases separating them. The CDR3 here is CASSLVARAVTGELFF. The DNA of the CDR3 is TGTGCCAGCAGCTTAGTCGCCCGTGCCGTCACCGGGGAGCTGTTTTTT.

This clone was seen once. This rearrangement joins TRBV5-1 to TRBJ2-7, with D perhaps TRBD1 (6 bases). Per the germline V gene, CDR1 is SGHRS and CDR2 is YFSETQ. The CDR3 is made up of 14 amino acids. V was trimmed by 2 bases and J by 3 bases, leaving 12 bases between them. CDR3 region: CASSFGRGFYEQYF. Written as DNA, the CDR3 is TGCGCCAGCAGCTTCGGCAGGGGATTCTACGAGCAGTACTTC.

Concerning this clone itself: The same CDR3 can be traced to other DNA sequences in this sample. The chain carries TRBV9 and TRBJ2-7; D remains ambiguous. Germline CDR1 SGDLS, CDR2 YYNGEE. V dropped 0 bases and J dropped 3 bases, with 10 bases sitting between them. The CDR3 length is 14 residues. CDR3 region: CASSVGAENYEQYF. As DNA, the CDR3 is TGTGCCAGCAGCGTAGGGGCAGAAAACTACGAGCAGTACTTC. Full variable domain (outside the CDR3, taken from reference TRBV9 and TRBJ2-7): DSGVTQTPKHLITATGQRVTLRCSPRSGDLSVYWYQQSLDQGLQFLIQYYNGEERAKGNILERFSAQQFPDLHSELNLSSLELGDSALYFCASSVGAENYEQYFGPGTRLTVT.

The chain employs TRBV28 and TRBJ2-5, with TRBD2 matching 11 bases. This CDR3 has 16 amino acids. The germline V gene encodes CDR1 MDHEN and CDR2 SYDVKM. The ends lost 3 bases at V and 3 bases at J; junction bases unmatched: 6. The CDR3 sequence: CASSFVSGGAEETQYF. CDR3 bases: TGTGCCAGCAGTTTCGTTAGCGGGGGGGCCGAAGAGACCCAGTACTTC.

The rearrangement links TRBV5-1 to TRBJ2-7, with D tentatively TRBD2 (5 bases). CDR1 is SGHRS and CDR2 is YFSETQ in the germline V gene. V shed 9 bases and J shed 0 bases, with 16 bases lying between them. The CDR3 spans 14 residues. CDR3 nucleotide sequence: TGCGCCACCAAGGAGGCGGATTTCTCCTACGAGCAGTACTTC. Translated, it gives CATKEADFSYEQYF.

The CDR3 DNA follows: TGCAGTGCTAGAAAGGTTGACGAGCAGTACTTC. Amino acid sequence: CSARKVDEQYF. The chain joins TRBV20-1 to TRBJ2-7; no clear D. Per germline, CDR1 DFQATT and CDR2 SNEGSKA (reference sequence). Trimming pared 2 bases from V and 5 bases from J, leaving 7 bases between. The CDR3 covers 11 residues.

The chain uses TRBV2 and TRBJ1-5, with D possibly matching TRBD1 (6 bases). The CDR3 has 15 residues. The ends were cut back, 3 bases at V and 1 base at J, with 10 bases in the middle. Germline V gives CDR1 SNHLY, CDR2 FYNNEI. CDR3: CASSDGGRSNQPQHF. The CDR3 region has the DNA TGTGCCAGCAGTGATGGGGGGCGCAGCAATCAGCCCCAGCATTTT.

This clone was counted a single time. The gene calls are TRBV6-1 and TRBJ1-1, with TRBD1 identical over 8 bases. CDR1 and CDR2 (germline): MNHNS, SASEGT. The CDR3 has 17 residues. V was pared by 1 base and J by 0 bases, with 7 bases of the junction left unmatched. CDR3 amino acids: CASSEEVLDRVNTEAFF. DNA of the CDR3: TGTGCCAGCAGTGAAGAGGTATTGGACAGGGTGAACACTGAAGCTTTCTTT.